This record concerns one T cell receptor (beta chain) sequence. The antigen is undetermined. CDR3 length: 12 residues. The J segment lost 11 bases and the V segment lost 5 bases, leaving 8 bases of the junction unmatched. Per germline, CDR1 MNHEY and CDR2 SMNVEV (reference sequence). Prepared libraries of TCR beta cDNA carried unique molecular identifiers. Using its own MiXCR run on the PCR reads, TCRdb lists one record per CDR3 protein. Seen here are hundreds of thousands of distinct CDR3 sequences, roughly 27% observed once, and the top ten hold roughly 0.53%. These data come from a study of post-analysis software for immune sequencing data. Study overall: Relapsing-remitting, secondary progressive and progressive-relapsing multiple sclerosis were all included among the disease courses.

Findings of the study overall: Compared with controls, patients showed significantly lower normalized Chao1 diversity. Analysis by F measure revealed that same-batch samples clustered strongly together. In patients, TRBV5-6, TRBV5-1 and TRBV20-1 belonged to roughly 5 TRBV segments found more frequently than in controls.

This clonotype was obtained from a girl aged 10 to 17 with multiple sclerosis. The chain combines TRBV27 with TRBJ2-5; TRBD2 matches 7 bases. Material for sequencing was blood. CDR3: CASSGDYNEQYF. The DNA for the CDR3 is TGTGCCAGCAGTGGGGACTACAATGAGCAGTACTTC.